One sample yielded the 3 T cell receptor beta chains listed below, sequenced in a study of blood T cell repertoires in COVID-19. Clones were sequenced by immunoSEQ multiplex PCR, and TCRdb holds only the in-frame ones, with some missing. Of roughly 200,000 clones in the sample, around 90% were seen once. Sequenced material: peripheral blood. Every receptor here comes from a man in his 70s with acute or convalescent COVID-19.

The V gene is TRBV4-1, the J gene TRBJ2-7; TRBD2 agrees at 13 bases. Germline CDR1 is MGHRA and CDR2 is YSYEKL. V was clipped by 3 bases and J by 2 bases; unmatched bases: 1. The CDR3 spans 15 residues. The CDR3 bases are TGCGCCAGCAGCCACGGACTAGCGGGGGCCTACGAGCAGTACTTC. Protein: CASSHGLAGAYEQYF.

This sequence joins TRBV6-5 and TRBJ1-4; 7 bases match TRBD1. V was pared by 4 bases and J by 8 bases, with 10 bases of the junction left unmatched. CDR3 length equals 15 residues. Germline V lookup: CDR1 MNHEY, CDR2 SVGAGI. The CDR3 coding sequence is TGTGCCAGCAGTTTGAGCAGGGGGGTAGGGGAAAAACTGTTTTTT. It is translated as CASSLSRGVGEKLFF.

This clone was detected a few times. The identical CDR3 is also encoded by other nucleotide sequences in the sample. The V gene is TRBV14, the J gene TRBJ1-1; D gene ambiguous. This CDR3 comprises 13 residues. Deletions cut 4 bases from V and 1 base from J, with 7 bases between. The V gene's germline CDR1 is SGHDN and CDR2 FVKESK. The CDR3 spells CASSPKRNTEAFF. The CDR3, as DNA: TGTGCCAGCAGCCCTAAGAGGAACACTGAAGCTTTCTTT.